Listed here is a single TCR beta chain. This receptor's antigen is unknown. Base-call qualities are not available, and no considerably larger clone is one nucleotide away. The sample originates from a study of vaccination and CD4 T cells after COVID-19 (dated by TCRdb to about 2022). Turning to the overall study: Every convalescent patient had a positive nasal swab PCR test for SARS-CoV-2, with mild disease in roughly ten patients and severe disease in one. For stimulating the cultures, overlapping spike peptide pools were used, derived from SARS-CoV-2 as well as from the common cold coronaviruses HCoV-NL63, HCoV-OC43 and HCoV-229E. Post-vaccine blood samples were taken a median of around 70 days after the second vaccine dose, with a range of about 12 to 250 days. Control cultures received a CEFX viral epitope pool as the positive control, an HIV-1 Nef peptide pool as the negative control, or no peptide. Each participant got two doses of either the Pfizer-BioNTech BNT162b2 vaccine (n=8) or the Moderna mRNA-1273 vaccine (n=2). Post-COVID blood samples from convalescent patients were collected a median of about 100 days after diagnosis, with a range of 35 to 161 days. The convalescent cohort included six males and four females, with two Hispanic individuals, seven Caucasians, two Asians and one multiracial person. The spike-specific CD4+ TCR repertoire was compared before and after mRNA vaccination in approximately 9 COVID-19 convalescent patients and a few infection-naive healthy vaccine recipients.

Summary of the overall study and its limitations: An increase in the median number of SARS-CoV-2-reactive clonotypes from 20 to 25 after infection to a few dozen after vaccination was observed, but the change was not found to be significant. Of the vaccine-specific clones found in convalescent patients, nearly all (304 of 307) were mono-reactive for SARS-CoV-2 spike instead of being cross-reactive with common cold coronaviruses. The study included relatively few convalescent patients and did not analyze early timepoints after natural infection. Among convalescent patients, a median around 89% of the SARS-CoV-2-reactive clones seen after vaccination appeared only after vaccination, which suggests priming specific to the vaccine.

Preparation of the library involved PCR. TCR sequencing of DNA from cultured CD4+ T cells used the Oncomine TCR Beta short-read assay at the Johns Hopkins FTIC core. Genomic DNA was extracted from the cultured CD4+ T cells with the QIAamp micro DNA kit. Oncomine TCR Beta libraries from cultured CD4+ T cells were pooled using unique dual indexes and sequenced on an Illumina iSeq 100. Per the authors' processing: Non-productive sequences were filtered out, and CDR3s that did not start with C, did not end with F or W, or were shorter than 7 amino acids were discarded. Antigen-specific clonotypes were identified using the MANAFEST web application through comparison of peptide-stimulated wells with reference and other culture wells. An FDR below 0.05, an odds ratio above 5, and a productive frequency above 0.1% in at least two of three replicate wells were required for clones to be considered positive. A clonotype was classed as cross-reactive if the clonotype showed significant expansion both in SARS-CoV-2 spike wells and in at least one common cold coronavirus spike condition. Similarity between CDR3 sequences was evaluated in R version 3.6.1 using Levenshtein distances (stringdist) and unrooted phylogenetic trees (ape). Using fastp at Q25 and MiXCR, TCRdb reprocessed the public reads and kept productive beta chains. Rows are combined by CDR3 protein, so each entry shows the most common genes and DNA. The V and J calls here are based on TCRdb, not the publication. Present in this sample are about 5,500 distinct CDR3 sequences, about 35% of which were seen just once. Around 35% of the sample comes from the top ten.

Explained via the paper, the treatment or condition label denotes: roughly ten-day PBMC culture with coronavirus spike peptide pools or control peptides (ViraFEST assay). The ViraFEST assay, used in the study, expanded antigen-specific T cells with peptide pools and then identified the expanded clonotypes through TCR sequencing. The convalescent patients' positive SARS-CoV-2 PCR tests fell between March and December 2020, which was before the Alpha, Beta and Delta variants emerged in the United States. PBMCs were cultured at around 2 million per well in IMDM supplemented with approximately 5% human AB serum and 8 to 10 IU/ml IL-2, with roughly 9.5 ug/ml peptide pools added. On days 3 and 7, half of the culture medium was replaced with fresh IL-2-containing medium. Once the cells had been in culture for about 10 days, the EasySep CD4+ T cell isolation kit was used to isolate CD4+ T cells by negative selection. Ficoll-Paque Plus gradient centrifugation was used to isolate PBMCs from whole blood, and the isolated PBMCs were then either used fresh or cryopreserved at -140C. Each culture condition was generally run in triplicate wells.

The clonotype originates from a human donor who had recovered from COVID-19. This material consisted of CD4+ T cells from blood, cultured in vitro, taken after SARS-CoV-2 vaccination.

The DNA sequence is TGCGCCAGCAGCCGTTCCCCGGCGAACACCGGGGAGCTGTTTTTT. It specifies CASSRSPANTGELFF. The chain is made from TRBV4-1 and TRBJ2-2; there is no confident call for the D gene. Sequences MGHRA (CDR1) and YSYEKL (CDR2) are obtained from the germline V gene. V sheds 4 bases and J sheds 0 bases, leaving 9 bases between their ends. The CDR3 runs 15 amino acids, cysteine and phenylalanine included. Kept here is only the CDR3 DNA, which spans 45 bases and is read in frame from base 1.